These T cell receptor beta chains were read from a single sample in a study of regulatory T cells in long-lasting Graves disease. TCRdb used MiXCR to reprocess the multiplex PCR reads, holding one entry per CDR3 protein. The data hold a few hundred thousand distinct CDR3 sequences, with 15% observed a single time. The same sample was also used in a study of T cells in Graves' hyperthyroidism and ophthalmopathy.

This specimen was peripheral blood mononuclear cells (PBMCs), taken at new diagnosis, from a patient treated with antithyroid drugs. These receptor sequences come from a woman in her thirties or forties with Graves disease. Each CDR3 is given without its conserved first and last residue.

J	V	CDR3
TRBJ2-5	TRBV6-5	ASRYRDRETQY
TRBJ2-2	TRBV12-5	ASGPEGLRAGELF
TRBJ2-7	TRBV28	ASRVSGMDGEQY
TRBJ2-1	TRBV5-5	ASSLSRWGEQF
TRBJ1-2	TRBV2	ASRTGVDYGYT
TRBJ2-7	TRBV28	ASSLPDRVSYEQY
TRBJ2-3	TRBV6-1	ASSARRTGVSTDTQY
TRBJ2-3	TRBV10-1	ASSVGTTITDTQY
TRBJ2-3	TRBV2	ASSQDEGIGGTPSTDTQY
TRBJ2-1	TRBV12-3/TRBV12-4	AGRRGVVNEQF
TRBJ1-1	TRBV11-3	ASSSTGTGGLTF
TRBJ2-3	TRBV7-9	ASSPSGVAGGTQY
TRBJ2-1	TRBV3-1	ASSQGLVNEQF
TRBJ2-3	TRBV7-2	ASSLLRNTQY